This T cell receptor beta chain was captured by sequencing in a study of naive and memory T cell subsets. Broader study findings: Naive and memory repertoire findings lacked a ground truth for validation. Especially in CD8 cells, naive repertoires contained a few larger clonotypes, possibly CD45RA-re-expressing memory cells.

The sample holds a few counts of this clonotype. Its matching antigen is unknown. An equimolar mix of two oligonucleotides served as the beta constant-region primer for TRBC1 and TRBC2. Four rounds of PCR amplified the ligated cDNA using nested alpha and beta constant-region primers plus SP2. The cDNA 3' end received a ligated single-stranded oligonucleotide carrying the SP2 primer and a 12-nucleotide UMI. TCRdb redid the calling of the UMI-ligation and nested PCR reads with MiXCR, one entry per CDR3 protein. In the table there are about 150,000 distinct CDR3 sequences, over 20% of which are singletons. Germline V CDR1 and CDR2: MDHEN, SYDVKM. The CDR3 spans 15 residues. J gave up 6 bases and V 6 bases, and 10 bases lay outside the gene matches.

This clonotype originated in a human donor in good health. Sequencing was performed on naive CD4+ T cells from blood. The chain couples TRBV28 to TRBJ1-5; 8 bases match TRBD1. Here the CDR3 reads CASSLSDREAQPQHF. The CDR3 DNA is TGTGCCAGCAGCCTGTCGGACAGGGAGGCTCAGCCCCAGCATTTT.